This TCR beta chain was sequenced in a study of control samples from healthy donors and cancer patients. Method: immunoSEQ multiplex PCR; TCRdb's copy keeps in-frame clones and lacks some. The repertoire consists of roughly 130,000 clones, with roughly 90% occurring once and the leading ten covering just over 8.5%. This CDR3 has 12 residues. CDR1 and CDR2 from the germline V gene are SEHNR and FQNEAQ (reference sequence). Trimming shortened V by 7 bases and J by 2 bases, and 8 bases separated the two germline ends. Sequences were obtained from blood. This chain uses TRBV7-9 with TRBJ1-2; D unresolved. The sequence was obtained from a man in his late teens or twenties in good health. The chain's CDR3 is CASTGVNYGYTF. CDR3 nucleotides: TGTGCCAGCACAGGCGTGAACTATGGCTACACCTTC.